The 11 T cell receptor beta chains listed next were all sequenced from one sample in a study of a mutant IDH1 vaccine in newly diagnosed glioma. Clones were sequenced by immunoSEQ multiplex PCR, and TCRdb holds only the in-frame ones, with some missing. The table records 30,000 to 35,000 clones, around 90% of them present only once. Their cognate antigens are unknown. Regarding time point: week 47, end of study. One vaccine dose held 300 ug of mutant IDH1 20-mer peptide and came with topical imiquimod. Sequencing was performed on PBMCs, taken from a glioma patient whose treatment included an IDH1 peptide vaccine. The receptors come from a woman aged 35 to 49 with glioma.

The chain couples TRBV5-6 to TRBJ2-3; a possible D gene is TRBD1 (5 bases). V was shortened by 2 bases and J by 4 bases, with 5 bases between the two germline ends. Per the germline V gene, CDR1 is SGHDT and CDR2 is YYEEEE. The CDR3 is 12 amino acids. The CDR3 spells CASSLGADTQYF. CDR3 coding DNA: TGTGCCAGCAGCTTAGGGGCAGATACGCAGTATTTT.

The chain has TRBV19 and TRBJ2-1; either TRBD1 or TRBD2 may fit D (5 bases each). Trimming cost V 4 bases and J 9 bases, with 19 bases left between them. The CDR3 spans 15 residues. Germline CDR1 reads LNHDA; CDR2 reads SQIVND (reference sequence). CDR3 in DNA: TGTGCCAGTAGTAACCGGGACGGTTCTCTGGGTGAGCAGTTCTTC. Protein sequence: CASSNRDGSLGEQFF. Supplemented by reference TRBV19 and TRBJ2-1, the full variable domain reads DGGITQSPKYLFRKEGQNVTLSCEQNLNHDAMYWYRQDPGQGLRLIYYSQIVNDFQKGDIAEGYSVSREKKESFPLTVTSAQKNPTAFYLCASSNRDGSLGEQFFGPGTRLTVL.

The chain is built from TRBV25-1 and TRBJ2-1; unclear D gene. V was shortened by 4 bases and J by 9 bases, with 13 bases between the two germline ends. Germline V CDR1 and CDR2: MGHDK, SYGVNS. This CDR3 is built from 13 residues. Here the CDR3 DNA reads TGTGCCAGCAGTGCTCCAGGAAGAGGTGAGCAGTTCTTC. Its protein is CASSAPGRGEQFF.

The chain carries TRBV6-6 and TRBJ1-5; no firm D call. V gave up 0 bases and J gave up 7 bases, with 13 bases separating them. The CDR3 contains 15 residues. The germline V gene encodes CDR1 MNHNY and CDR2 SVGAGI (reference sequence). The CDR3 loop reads CASSYSSGPRQPQHF. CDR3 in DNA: TGTGCCAGCAGTTACTCGAGTGGGCCCCGCCAGCCCCAGCATTTT.

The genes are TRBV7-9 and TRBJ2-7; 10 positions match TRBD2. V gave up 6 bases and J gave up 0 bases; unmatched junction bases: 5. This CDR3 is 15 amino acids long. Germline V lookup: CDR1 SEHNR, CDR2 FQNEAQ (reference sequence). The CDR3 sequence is CASSRLAGSSYEQYF. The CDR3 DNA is TGTGCCAGCAGTCGACTAGCGGGTAGCTCCTACGAGCAGTACTTC.

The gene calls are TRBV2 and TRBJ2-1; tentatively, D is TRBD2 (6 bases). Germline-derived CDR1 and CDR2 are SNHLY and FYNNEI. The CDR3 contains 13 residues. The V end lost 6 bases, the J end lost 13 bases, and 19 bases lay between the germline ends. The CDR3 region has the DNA TGTGCCAGCAGCTGGGGGGTGGACTCATCTCAGTTCTTC. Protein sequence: CASSWGVDSSQFF.

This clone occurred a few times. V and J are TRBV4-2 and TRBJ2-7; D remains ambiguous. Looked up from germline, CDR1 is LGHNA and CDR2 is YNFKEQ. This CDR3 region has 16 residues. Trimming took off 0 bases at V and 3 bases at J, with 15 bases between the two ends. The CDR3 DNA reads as TGTGCCAGCAGCCAAGACCCGGACGGGCCCCACTACGAGCAGTACTTC. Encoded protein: CASSQDPDGPHYEQYF.

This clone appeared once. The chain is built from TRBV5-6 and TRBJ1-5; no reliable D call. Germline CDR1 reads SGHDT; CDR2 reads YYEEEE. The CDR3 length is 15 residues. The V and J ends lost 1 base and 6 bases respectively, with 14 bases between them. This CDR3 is CASSLPCSCFQPQHF. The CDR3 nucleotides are TGTGCCAGCAGCTTGCCCTGTAGTTGCTTTCAGCCCCAGCATTTT.

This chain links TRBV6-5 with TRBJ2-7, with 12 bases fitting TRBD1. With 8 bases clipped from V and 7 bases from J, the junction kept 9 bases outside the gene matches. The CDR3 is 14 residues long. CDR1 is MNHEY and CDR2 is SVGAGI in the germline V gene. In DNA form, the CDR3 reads TGTGCCAGCGCCCGGGACAGGGGGCTCAGTGAGCAGTACTTC. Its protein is CASARDRGLSEQYF.

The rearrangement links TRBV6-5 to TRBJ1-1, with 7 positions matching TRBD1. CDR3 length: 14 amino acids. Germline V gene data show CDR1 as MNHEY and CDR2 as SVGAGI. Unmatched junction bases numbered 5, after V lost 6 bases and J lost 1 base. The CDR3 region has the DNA TGTGCCAGCAGCAGACAGGGCGCGAACACTGAAGCTTTCTTT. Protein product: CASSRQGANTEAFF.

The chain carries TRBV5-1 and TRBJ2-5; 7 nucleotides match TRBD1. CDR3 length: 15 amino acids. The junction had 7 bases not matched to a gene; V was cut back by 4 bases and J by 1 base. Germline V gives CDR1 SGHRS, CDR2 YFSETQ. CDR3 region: CASSRQGQLQETQYF. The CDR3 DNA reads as TGCGCCAGCAGCCGACAGGGACAACTCCAAGAGACCCAGTACTTC. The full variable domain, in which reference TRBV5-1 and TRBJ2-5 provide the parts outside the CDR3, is KAGVTQTPRYLIKTRGQQVTLSCSPISGHRSVSWYQQTPGQGLQFLFEYFSETQRNKGNFPGRFSGRQFSNSRSEMNVSTLELGDSALYLCASSRQGQLQETQYFGPGTRLLVL.